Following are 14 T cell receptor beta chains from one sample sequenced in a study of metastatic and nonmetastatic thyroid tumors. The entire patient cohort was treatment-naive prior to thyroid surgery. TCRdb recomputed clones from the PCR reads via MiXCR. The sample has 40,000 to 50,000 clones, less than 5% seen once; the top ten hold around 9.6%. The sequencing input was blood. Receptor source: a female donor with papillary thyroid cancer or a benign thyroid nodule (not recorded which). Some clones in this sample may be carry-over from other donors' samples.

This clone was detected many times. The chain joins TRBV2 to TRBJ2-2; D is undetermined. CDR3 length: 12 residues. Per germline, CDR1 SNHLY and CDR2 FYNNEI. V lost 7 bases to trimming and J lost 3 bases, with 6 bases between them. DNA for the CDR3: TGTGCCAGCAATCGACACACCGGGGAGCTGTTTTTT. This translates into CASNRHTGELFF.

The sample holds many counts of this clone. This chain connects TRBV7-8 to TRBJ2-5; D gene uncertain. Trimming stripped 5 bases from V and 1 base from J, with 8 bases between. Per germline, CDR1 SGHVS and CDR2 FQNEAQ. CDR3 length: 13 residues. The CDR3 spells CASSPGRQETQYF. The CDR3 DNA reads TGTGCCAGCAGCCCAGGCCGCCAAGAGACCCAGTACTTC. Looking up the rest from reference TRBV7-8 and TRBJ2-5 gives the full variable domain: GAGVSQSPRYKVAKRGQDVALRCDPISGHVSLFWYQQALGQGPEFLTYFQNEAQLDKSGLPSDRFFAERPEGSVSTLKIQRTQQEDSAVYLCASSPGRQETQYFGPGTRLLVL.

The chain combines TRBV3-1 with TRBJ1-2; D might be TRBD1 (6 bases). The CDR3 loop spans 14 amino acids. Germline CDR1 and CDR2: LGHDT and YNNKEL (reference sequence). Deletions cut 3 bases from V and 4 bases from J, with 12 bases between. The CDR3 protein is CASSHGGPTYGYTF. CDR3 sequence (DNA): TGTGCCAGCAGCCACGGGGGCCCCACCTATGGCTACACCTTC.

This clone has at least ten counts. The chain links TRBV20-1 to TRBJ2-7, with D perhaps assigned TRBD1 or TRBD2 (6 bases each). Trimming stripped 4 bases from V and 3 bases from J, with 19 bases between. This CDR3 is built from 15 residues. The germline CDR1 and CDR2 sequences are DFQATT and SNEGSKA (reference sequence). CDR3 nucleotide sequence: TGCAGTGCTATAGGTTTGGGAGGCAGGGGCTACGAGCAGTACTTC. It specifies CSAIGLGGRGYEQYF.

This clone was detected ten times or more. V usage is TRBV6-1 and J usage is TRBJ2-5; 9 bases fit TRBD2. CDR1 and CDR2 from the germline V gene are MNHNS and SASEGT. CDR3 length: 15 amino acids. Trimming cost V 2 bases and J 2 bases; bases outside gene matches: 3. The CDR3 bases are TGTGCCAGCAGTGAAATTAGCGGGAGTCAAGAGACCCAGTACTTC. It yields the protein CASSEISGSQETQYF.

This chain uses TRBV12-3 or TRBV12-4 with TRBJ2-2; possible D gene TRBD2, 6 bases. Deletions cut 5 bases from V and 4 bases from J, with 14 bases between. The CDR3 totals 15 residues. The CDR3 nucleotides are TGTGCCAGCAGTCGGACTATCGGGCCCACCGGGGAGCTGTTTTTT. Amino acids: CASSRTIGPTGELFF.

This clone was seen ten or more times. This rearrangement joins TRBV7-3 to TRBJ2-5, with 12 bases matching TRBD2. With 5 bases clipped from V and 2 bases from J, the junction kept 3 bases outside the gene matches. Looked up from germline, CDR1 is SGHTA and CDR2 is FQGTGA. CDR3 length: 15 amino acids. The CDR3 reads CASSPTSGRQETQYF. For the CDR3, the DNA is TGTGCCAGCAGCCCGACTAGCGGGAGACAAGAGACCCAGTACTTC.

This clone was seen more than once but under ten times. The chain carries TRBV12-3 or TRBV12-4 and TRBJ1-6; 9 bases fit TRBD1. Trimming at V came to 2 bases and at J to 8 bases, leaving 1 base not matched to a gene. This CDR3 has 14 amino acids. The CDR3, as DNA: TGTGCCAGCAGTTTAAGGGACAGGGATTCACCCCTCCACTTT. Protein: CASSLRDRDSPLHF.

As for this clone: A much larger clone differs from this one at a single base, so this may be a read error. The DNA of the CDR3 is TGCGCCAGCAGCCAAGGGAGTCGAGGGGGAGGGGACGAGCAGTACTTC. Amino acid sequence: CASSQGSRGGGDEQYF. The rearrangement joins TRBV4-1 to TRBJ2-7, with a possible D match to TRBD2 (7 bases). V lost 1 base, J lost 5 bases, and 18 bases lay in between. The length of the CDR3 is 16 residues. Germline CDR1 reads MGHRA; CDR2 reads YSYEKL.

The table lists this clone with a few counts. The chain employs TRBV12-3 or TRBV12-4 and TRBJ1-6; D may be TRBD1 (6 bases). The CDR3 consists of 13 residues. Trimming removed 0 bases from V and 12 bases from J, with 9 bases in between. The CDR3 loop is CASSLADRIPLHF. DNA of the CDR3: TGTGCCAGCAGTTTAGCCGACAGGATACCCCTCCACTTT.

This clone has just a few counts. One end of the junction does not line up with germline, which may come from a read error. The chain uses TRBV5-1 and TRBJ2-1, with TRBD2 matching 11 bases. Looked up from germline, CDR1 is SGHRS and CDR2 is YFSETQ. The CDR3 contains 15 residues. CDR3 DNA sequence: TGCGCCATCAGCTTGTCCCTAGCGGGAGGAGGTGAGCGGTTCTTC. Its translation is CAISLSLAGGGERFF.

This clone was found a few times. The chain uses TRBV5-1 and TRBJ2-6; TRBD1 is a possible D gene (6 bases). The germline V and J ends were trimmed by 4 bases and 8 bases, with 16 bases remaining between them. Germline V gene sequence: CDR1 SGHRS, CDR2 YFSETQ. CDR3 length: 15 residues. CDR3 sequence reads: CASSPRGEGSNVLTF. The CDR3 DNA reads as TGCGCCAGCAGCCCCAGGGGTGAAGGGTCCAACGTCCTGACTTTC.

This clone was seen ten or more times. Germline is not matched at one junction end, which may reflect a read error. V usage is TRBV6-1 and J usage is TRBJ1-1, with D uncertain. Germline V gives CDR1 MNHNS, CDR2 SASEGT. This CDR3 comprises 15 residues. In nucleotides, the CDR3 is TGTGCCAGCAGAGAAGACTGGAACTCGATCACTGAAGCTTTCTTT. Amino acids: CASREDWNSITEAFF.

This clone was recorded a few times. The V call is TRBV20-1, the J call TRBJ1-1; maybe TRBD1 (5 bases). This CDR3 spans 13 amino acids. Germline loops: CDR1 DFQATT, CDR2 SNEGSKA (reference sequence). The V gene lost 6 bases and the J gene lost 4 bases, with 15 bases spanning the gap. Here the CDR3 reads CSATPGGGTEAFF. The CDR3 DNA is TGCAGTGCAACCCCTGGGGGGGGCACTGAAGCTTTCTTT.